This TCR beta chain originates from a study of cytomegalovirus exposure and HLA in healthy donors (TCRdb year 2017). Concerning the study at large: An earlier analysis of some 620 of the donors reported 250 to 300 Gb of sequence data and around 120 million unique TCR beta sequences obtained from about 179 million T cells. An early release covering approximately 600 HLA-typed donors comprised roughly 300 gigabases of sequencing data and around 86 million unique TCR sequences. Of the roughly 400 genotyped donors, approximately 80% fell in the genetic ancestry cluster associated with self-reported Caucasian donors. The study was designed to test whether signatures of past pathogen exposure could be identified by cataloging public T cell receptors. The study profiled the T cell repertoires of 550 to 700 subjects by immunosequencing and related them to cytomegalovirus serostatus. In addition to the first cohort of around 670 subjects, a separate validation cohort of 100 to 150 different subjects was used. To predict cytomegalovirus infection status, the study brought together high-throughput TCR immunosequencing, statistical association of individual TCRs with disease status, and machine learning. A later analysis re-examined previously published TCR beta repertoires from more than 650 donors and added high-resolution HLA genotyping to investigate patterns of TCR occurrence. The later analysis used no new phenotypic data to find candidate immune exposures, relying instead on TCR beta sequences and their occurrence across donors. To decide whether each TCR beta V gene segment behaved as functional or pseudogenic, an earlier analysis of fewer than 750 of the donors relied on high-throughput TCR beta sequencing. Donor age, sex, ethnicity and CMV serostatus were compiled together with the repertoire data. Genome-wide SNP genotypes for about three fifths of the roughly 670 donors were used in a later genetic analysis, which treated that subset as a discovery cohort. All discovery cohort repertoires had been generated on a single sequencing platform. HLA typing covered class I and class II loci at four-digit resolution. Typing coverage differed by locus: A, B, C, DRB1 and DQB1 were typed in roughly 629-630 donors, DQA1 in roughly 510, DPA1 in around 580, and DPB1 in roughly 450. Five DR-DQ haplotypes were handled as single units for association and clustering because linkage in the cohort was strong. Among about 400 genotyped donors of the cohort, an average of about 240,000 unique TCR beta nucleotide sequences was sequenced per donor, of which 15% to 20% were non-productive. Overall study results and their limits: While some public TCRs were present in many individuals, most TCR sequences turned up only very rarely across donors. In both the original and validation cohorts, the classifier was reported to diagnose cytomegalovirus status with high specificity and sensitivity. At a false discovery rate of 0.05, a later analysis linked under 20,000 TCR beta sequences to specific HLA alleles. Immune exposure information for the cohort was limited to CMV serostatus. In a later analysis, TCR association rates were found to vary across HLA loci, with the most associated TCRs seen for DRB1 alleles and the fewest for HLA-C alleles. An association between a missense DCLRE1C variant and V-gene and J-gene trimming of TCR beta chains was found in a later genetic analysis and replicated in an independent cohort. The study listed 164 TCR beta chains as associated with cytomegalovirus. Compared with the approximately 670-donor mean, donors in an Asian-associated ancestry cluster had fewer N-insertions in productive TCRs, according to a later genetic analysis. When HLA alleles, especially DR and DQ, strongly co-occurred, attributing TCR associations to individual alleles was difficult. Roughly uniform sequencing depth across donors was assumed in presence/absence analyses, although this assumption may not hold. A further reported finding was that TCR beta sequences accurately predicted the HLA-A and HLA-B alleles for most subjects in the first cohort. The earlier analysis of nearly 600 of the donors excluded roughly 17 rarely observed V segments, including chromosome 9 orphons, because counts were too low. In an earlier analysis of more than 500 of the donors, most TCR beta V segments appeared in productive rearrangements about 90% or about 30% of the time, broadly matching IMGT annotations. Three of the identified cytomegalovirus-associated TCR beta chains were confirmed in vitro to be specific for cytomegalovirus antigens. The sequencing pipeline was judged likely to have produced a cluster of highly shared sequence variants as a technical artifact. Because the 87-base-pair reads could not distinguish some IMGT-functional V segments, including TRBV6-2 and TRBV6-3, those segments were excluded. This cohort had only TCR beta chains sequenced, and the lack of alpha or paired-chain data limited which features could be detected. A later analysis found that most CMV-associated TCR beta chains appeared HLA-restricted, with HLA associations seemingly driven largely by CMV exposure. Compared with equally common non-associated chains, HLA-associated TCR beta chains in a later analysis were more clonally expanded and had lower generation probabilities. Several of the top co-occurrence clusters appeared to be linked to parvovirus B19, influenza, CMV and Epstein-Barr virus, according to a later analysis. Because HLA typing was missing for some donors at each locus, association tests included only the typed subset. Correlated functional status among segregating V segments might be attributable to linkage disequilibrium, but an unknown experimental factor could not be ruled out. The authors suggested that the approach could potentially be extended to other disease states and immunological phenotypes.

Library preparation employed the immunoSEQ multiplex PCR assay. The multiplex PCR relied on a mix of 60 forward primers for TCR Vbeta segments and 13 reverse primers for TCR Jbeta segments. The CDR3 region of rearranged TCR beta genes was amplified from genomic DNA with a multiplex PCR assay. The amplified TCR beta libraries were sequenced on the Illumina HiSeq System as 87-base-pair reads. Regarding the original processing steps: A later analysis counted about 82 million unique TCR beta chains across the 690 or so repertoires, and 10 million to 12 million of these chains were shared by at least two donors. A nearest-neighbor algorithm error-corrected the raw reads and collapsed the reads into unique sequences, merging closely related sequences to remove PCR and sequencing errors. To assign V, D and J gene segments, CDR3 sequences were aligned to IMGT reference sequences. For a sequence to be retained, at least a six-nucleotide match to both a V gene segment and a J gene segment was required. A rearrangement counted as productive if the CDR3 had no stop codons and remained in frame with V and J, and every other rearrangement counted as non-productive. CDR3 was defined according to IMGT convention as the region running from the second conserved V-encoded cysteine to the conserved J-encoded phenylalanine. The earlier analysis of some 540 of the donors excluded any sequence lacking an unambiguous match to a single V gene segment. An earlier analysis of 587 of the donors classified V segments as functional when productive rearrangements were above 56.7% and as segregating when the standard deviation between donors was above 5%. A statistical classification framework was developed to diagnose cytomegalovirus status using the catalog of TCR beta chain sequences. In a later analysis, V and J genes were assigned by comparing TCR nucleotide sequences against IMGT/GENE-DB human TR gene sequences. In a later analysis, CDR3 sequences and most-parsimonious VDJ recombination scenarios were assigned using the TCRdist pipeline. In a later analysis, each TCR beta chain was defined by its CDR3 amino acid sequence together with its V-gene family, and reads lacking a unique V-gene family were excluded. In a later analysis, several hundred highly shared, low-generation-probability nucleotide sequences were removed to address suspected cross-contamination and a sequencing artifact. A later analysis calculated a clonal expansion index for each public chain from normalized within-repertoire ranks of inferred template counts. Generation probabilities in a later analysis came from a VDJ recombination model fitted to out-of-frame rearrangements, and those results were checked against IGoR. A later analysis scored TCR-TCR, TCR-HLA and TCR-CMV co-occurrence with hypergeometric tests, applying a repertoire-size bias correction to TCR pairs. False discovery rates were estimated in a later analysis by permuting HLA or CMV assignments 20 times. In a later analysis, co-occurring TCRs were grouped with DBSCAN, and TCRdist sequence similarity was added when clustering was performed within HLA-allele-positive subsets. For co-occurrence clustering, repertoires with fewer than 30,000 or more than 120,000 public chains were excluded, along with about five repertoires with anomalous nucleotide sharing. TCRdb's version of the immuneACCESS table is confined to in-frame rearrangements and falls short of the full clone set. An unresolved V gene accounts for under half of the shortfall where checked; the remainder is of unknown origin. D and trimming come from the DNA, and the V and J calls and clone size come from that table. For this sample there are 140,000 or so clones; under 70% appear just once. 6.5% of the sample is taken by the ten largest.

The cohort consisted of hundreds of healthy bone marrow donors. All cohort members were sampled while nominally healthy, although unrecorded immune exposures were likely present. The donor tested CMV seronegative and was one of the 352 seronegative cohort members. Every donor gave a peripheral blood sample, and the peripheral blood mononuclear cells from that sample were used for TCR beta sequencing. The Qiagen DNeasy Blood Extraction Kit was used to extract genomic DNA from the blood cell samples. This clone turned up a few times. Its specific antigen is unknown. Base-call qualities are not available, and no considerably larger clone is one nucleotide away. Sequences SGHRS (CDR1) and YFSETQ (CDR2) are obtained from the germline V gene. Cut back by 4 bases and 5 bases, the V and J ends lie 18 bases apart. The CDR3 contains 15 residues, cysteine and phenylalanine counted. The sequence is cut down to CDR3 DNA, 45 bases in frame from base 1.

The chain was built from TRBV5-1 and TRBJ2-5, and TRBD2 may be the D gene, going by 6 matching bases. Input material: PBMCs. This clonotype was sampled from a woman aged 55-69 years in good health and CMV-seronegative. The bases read TGCGCCAGCAGCCCCGGGAGAAGGGAGGAGGAGACCCAGTACTTC. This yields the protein CASSPGRREEETQYF.